The present entry profiles one T cell receptor beta chain with its context. The junction differs from germline at one of its ends, possibly a read error. The authors extracted RNA and reverse transcribed it into cDNA as the sequencing template. Sequenced by immunoSEQ multiplex PCR; TCRdb stores in-frame clones only, minus some. The sample lists approximately 150,000 clones; 45% to 60% were seen once. This sample is part of a study of CD8+ T cells in alopecia areata. The CDR3 is made up of 13 amino acids. Per the germline V gene, CDR1 is SGHDT and CDR2 is YYEEEE. Specimen: CD4+ T cells sorted from blood. The J gene is TRBJ2-7, the V gene TRBV5-6; TRBD1 matches 9 bases. This sequence originates from a human donor with alopecia areata. The CDR3 coding sequence is TGTGCCAGCAGTGGGACAGGGAGGTACGGGCAGTACTTC. Amino acid sequence: CASSGTGRYGQYF. The complete variable domain, with remaining parts taken from reference TRBV5-6 and TRBJ2-7, reads DAGVTQSPTHLIKTRGQQVTLRCSPKSGHDTVSWYQQALGQGPQFIFQYYEEEERQRGNFPDRFSGHQFPNYSSELNVNALLLGDSALYLCASSGTGRYGQYFGPGTRLTVT.